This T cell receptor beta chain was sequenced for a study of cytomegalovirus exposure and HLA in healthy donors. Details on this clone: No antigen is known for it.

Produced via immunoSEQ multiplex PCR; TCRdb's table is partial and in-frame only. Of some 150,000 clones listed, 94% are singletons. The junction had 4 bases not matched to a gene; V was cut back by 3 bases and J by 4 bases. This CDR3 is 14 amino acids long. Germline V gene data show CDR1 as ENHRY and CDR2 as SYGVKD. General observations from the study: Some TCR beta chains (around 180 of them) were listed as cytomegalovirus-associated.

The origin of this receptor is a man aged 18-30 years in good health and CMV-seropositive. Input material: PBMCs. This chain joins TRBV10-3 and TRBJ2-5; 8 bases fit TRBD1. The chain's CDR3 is CAISDWTGRETQYF. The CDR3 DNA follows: TGTGCCATCAGTGATTGGACAGGGAGAGAGACCCAGTACTTC.